This passage covers 19 T cell receptor beta chains from one sample sequenced in a study of beta chain features in type 1 diabetes (dated by TCRdb to 2017 to 2018). The library relied on the immunoSEQ multiplex PCR assay. The entire isolated RNA was reverse transcribed using the High Capacity cDNA Reverse Transcription Kit, and thus expressed TCRB transcripts were sequenced. Not all clones reach the TCRdb copy of this immuneACCESS table, which keeps in-frame sequences only. Checked studies attribute under half of the gap to unresolved V genes and leave the rest unexplained. The sample table holds roughly 500,000 clones, of which approximately 31% were seen once. Of the sample, around 0.065% falls within the top ten clones. What was sequenced was naive CD4+ T cells from blood. The label giving this sample's cell subset or site can be read as: true naive CD4+ T cells. Every receptor here comes from a man between 18 and 29 years old in good health.

In this sample, this clone turned up a few times. The chain couples TRBV4-2 to TRBJ1-1; D remains ambiguous. The CDR3 is made up of 14 amino acids. CDR1 is LGHNA and CDR2 is YNFKEQ in the germline V gene. Between the trimmed V and J ends, which lost 3 bases and 5 bases, there was a span of 13 bases. CDR3 sequence reads: CASSHVRGWTEAFF. The DNA of the CDR3 is TGTGCCAGCAGCCATGTTCGGGGATGGACTGAAGCTTTCTTT.

This clone appeared a few times. The chain employs TRBV29-1 and TRBJ2-7, with D maybe TRBD1 (6 bases). V lost 6 bases to trimming and J lost 3 bases, with 12 bases between them. The CDR3 contains 12 residues. Germline-derived CDR1 and CDR2 are SQVTM and ANQGSEA. CDR3 residues: CSVSDRVYEQYF. CDR3 in DNA: TGCAGCGTATCGGACAGAGTCTACGAGCAGTACTTC.

V usage is TRBV20-1 and J usage is TRBJ2-2; D remains ambiguous. CDR3 length: 11 amino acids. Germline CDR1 is DFQATT and CDR2 is SNEGSKA (reference sequence). The V and J ends lost 5 bases and 1 base respectively, with 2 bases between them. In DNA, the CDR3 is TGCAGTGCTCTGAACACCGGGGAGCTGTTTTTT. Its protein product is CSALNTGELFF.

The chain employs TRBV7-9 and TRBJ2-1; 9 positions agree with TRBD2. V shed 5 bases and J 8 bases; nucleotides not matched to a gene: 10. Germline lookup yields CDR1 SEHNR and CDR2 FQNEAQ (reference sequence). The CDR3 consists of 15 residues. The CDR3 spells CASSLRVAGVDEQFF. CDR3 nucleotides: TGTGCCAGCAGCCTTCGGGTAGCGGGAGTCGATGAGCAGTTCTTC.

The table lists this clone with a few counts. The chain couples TRBV30 to TRBJ2-1; 11 bases map to TRBD2. Trimming took 1 base from V and 5 from J; bases not matched to a gene: 4. CDR3 length: 15 amino acids. Looked up from germline, CDR1 is GTSNPN and CDR2 is SVGIG (reference sequence). The CDR3 reads CAWSAGLAVHNEQFF. In DNA, the CDR3 is TGTGCCTGGAGTGCGGGACTAGCGGTTCACAATGAGCAGTTCTTC.

V usage is TRBV7-9 and J usage is TRBJ1-2; D is unresolved. Trimming pared 7 bases from V and 4 bases from J, leaving 16 bases between. Germline V gene sequence: CDR1 SEHNR, CDR2 FQNEAQ (reference sequence). There are 14 residues in the CDR3. CDR3 DNA sequence: TGTGCCAGCACCCCCGAGGATCGCCCCTATGGCTACACCTTC. Amino acids: CASTPEDRPYGYTF.

This clone has just a few counts. This chain joins TRBV7-2 and TRBJ1-3; D is unresolved. Germline CDR1 and CDR2: SGHTA and FQGNSA. Trimming took 3 bases from V and 2 from J, leaving 2 bases between them. The CDR3 is made up of 12 amino acids. CDR3 bases: TGTGCCAGCAGCTTCCCTGGAAACACCATATATTTT. This encodes CASSFPGNTIYF. Full variable domain (remainder filled in from reference TRBV7-2 and TRBJ1-3): GAGVSQSPSNKVTEKGKDVELRCDPISGHTALYWYRQSLGQGLEFLIYFQGNSAPDKSGLPSDRFSAERTGGSVSTLTIQRTQQEDSAVYLCASSFPGNTIYFGEGSWLTVV.

The gene calls are TRBV7-2 and TRBJ2-1, with TRBD2 as a possible D gene (7 bases). The CDR3 covers 14 residues. The germline CDR1 and CDR2 sequences are SGHTA and FQGNSA. V lost 4 bases and J 6 bases, leaving 13 bases between the germline ends. DNA of the CDR3: TGTGCCAGCAGCTGGGGGCGGGAGATCAATGAGCAGTTCTTC. Its protein is CASSWGREINEQFF.

The genes are TRBV7-2 and TRBJ2-7, with a tentative D call TRBD2 (6 bases). V lost 4 bases and J 5 bases, leaving 18 bases between the germline ends. The CDR3 consists of 15 residues. Germline loops: CDR1 SGHTA, CDR2 FQGNSA. This chain's CDR3 is CASSSSGFGANEQYF. In DNA form, the CDR3 reads TGTGCCAGCAGCTCCAGCGGGTTTGGAGCTAACGAGCAGTACTTC.

DNA of the CDR3: TGTGCCAGCAGCTTTAAACGGGACAGGGGATTCAATGAGCAGTTCTTC. Amino acid sequence: CASSFKRDRGFNEQFF. This sequence joins TRBV11-2 and TRBJ2-1; TRBD1 aligns across 10 bases. This CDR3 has 16 residues. From germline, CDR1 is SGHAT and CDR2 FQNNGV. The ends lost 3 bases at V and 6 bases at J; junction bases unmatched: 8. Full variable domain (rest looked up from reference TRBV11-2 and TRBJ2-1): EAGVAQSPRYKIIEKRQSVAFWCNPISGHATLYWYQQILGQGPKLLIQFQNNGVVDDSQLPKDRFSAERLKGVDSTLKIQPAKLEDSAVYLCASSFKRDRGFNEQFFGPGTRLTVL.

On this clone: At one boundary the junction diverges from the germline segment, which might be a read error. This rearrangement joins TRBV7-7 to TRBJ2-2; 11 nucleotides agree with TRBD2. The CDR3 is 16 amino acids. CDR1 is SSHAT and CDR2 is FNYEAQ in the germline V gene (reference sequence). The CDR3 DNA is TGTGCTAGCAGCTTAGGGACTAGCGGATACACCGGGGAGCTGTTTTTT. Its protein product is CASSLGTSGYTGELFF.

The genes are TRBV15 and TRBJ2-3; 7 bases are shared with TRBD1. The germline V gene encodes CDR1 LNHNV and CDR2 YYDKDF (reference sequence). The ends lost 3 bases at V and 2 bases at J; junction bases unmatched: 5. The CDR3 spans 15 residues. The CDR3 loop is CATSSRQGDTDTQYF. CDR3 DNA sequence: TGTGCCACCAGCAGCAGACAGGGCGACACAGATACGCAGTATTTT.

There are a few counts of this clone. V and J are TRBV7-3 and TRBJ1-2; D possibly corresponds to TRBD1 (5 bases). This CDR3 region has 15 residues. Germline values: CDR1 SGHTA, CDR2 FQGTGA. Trimming pared 0 bases from V and 6 bases from J, leaving 14 bases between. For the CDR3, the DNA is TGTGCCAGCAGCTTAACGTCGAATCAGGGACATGGCTACACCTTC. As protein: CASSLTSNQGHGYTF.

The J gene is TRBJ2-7, the V gene TRBV2, with 8 positions matching TRBD2. With 8 bases clipped from V and 4 bases from J, the junction kept 7 bases outside the gene matches. The CDR3 has 13 amino acids. CDR1 and CDR2 (germline): SNHLY, FYNNEI. In DNA form, the CDR3 reads TGTGCCAGCCAAGGCCGGGGGGGATACGAGCAGTACTTC. This encodes CASQGRGGYEQYF.

J is TRBJ2-5 and V is TRBV10-2; D ambiguous. The CDR3 is 12 amino acids. Germline V gene lookup returns CDR1 WSHSY and CDR2 SAAADI. V was clipped by 8 bases and J by 5 bases, with 12 bases between them. The CDR3 DNA is TGCGCCAGCGGGGTGAATGGGGAGACCCAGTACTTC. This encodes CASGVNGETQYF.

The V and J genes are TRBV11-2 and TRBJ2-2, with a tentative D call TRBD1 (6 bases). Germline V lookup: CDR1 SGHAT, CDR2 FQNNGV. CDR3 size: 14 residues. The germline V and J ends were trimmed by 7 bases and 0 bases, with 9 bases remaining between them. The CDR3 protein is CASIRTANTGELFF. CDR3 sequence (DNA): TGTGCCAGCATCAGGACAGCGAACACCGGGGAGCTGTTTTTT.

J is TRBJ2-2 and V is TRBV30; D uncertain. The germline V gene has CDR1 GTSNPN and CDR2 SVGIG (reference sequence). V shed 0 bases and J shed 5 bases, with 7 bases lying between them. The CDR3 is made up of 13 amino acids. DNA of the CDR3: TGTGCCTGGAGTGTAACGGTGACCGGGGAGCTGTTTTTT. It is translated as CAWSVTVTGELFF.

This clone was seen a handful of times. This chain connects TRBV30 to TRBJ2-5; TRBD1 agrees at 7 bases. V lost 2 bases and J lost 5; bases outside the gene matches: 20. This CDR3 has 18 amino acids. The germline gives CDR1 GTSNPN, CDR2 SVGIG (reference sequence). The CDR3 nucleotides are TGTGCCTGGAGTTCACTTAGGGGGCCACGGGGCATAGGTGAGACCCAGTACTTC. Translated, it gives CAWSSLRGPRGIGETQYF. The full variable domain, in which reference TRBV30 and TRBJ2-5 provide the parts outside the CDR3, is SQTIHQWPATLVQPVGSPLSLECTVEGTSNPNLYWYRQAAGRGLQLLFYSVGIGQISSEVPQNLSASRPQDRQFILSSKKLLLSDSGFYLCAWSSLRGPRGIGETQYFGPGTRLLVL.

The sample holds a few counts of this clone. The junction shows a germline mismatch at one end, possibly a read error. The V call is TRBV7-7, the J call TRBJ2-1; D is tentatively TRBD1 or TRBD2 (5 bases each). Germline assignment: CDR1 SSHAT and CDR2 FNYEAQ (reference sequence). The CDR3 sequence is 12 residues long. The CDR3 region has the DNA TGTGCTAGCAGTCGTGGGGGCAATGAGCAGTTCTTC. As protein: CASSRGGNEQFF.